The 27 T cell receptor beta chains presented below share a single source sample, sequenced in a study of blood T cell repertoires in COVID-19. Sequencing was performed with immunoSEQ multiplex PCR; in TCRdb, only in-frame clones are kept and a portion is missing. The profile covers about 140,000 clones, with roughly 80% appearing a single time and around 6.2% taken by the ten largest. Source material: PBMCs or T cells enriched from blood (not recorded which). All receptors come from a woman in her forties who had recovered from COVID-19.

The chain carries TRBV27 and TRBJ1-3; D is unclear. The CDR3 is 12 residues long. Trimming removed 7 bases at V and 4 bases at J, with 8 bases between. CDR1 is MNHEY and CDR2 is SMNVEV in the germline V gene (reference sequence). The CDR3: CASTSPGNTIYF. The CDR3 DNA reads TGTGCCAGCACGAGCCCAGGAAACACCATATATTTT.

The chain recombines TRBV4-2 with TRBJ2-5, with D unresolved. Trimming removed 1 base from V and 1 base from J, with 4 bases in between. CDR1 and CDR2 from the germline V gene are LGHNA and YNFKEQ. The CDR3 loop spans 13 amino acids. The CDR3 region is CASSQARQETQYF. DNA of the CDR3: TGTGCCAGCAGCCAAGCTCGCCAAGAGACCCAGTACTTC.

V gene TRBV6-5 combines with J gene TRBJ2-3, with TRBD2 identical over 8 bases. The germline V gene encodes CDR1 MNHEY and CDR2 SVGAGI. The CDR3 sequence is 11 residues long. Trimming cost V 11 bases and J 6 bases; bases outside gene matches: 4. The DNA for the CDR3 is TGTGCCGTCCTAGCGGGCGATACGCAGTATTTT. It specifies CAVLAGDTQYF.

The chain combines TRBV3-1 (or the pseudogene TRBV3-2) with TRBJ1-4; no reliable D call. Germline assignment: CDR1 LGHDT and CDR2 YNNKEL (reference sequence). CDR3 length equals 14 residues. Deletions cut 4 bases from V and 5 bases from J, with 11 bases between. The CDR3 coding sequence is TGTGCCAGCAGCCCAGGACTCTCCAATGAAAAACTGTTTTTT. It codes for CASSPGLSNEKLFF.

The gene calls are TRBV28 and TRBJ1-4, with TRBD1 as a possible D gene (6 bases). V lost 5 bases, J lost 0 bases, and 16 bases lay in between. CDR3 size: 17 residues. Germline CDR1 MDHEN, CDR2 SYDVKM. The CDR3 spells CASSLDRNPSTNEKLFF. CDR3 coding DNA: TGTGCCAGCAGTCTCGACAGGAACCCGTCAACTAATGAAAAACTGTTTTTT.

The chain is built from TRBV18 and TRBJ1-2; 12 bases line up with TRBD1. V gave up 3 bases and J gave up 10 bases; unmatched junction bases: 6. This CDR3 comprises 14 residues. Germline V gene data show CDR1 as KGHSH and CDR2 as LQKENI. CDR3 region: CASSPRGTGGTYTF. DNA of the CDR3: TGTGCCAGCTCACCCCGGGGGACAGGGGGCACCTACACCTTC.

This rearrangement joins TRBV30 to TRBJ2-1; 7 nucleotides align to TRBD1. V lost 5 bases to trimming and J lost 7 bases; unmatched junction nucleotides: 5. In germline, CDR1 is GTSNPN, CDR2 SVGIG (reference sequence). The CDR3 length is 12 residues. The CDR3 is CAWAIRGNEQFF. The CDR3 DNA reads TGTGCCTGGGCGATCAGGGGGAATGAGCAGTTCTTC.

This rearrangement joins TRBV2 to TRBJ1-2, with no clear D. V gave up 7 bases and J gave up 6 bases, with 15 bases separating them. The CDR3 sequence is 13 residues long. Germline CDR1 SNHLY, CDR2 FYNNEI. CDR3 loop: CASKVIDTDGYTF. Written as DNA, the CDR3 is TGTGCCAGCAAGGTTATCGACACTGATGGCTACACCTTC.

V is TRBV27 and J is TRBJ1-6, with D perhaps matching TRBD1 (5 bases). The CDR3 length is 15 residues. Trimming stripped 4 bases from V and 7 bases from J, with 14 bases between. The germline V gene encodes CDR1 MNHEY and CDR2 SMNVEV (reference sequence). In DNA form, the CDR3 reads TGTGCCAGCAGTTCGGACATGGCGGAGAATTCACCCCTCCACTTT. It is translated as CASSSDMAENSPLHF.

This clone was seen more than once but under ten times. The V gene is TRBV29-1, the J gene TRBJ1-1, with D tentatively TRBD1 (5 bases). Germline V gene sequence: CDR1 SQVTM, CDR2 ANQGSEA. The CDR3 is 14 amino acids. Trimming pared 7 bases from V and 1 base from J, leaving 16 bases between. The CDR3 reads CSAGPREGNTEAFF. DNA for the CDR3: TGCAGCGCCGGACCCAGGGAAGGGAACACTGAAGCTTTCTTT.

The V gene is TRBV2, the J gene TRBJ1-6; 9 nucleotides agree with TRBD1. Per germline, CDR1 SNHLY and CDR2 FYNNEI. CDR3 size: 14 residues. V lost 6 bases and J lost 10; bases outside the gene matches: 7. CDR3 amino acids: CASRGQGVGSPLHF. CDR3 nucleotides: TGTGCCAGCAGGGGACAGGGCGTGGGATCACCCCTCCACTTT. The full variable domain, rest sourced from reference TRBV2 and TRBJ1-6, is EPEVTQTPSHQVTQMGQEVILRCVPISNHLYFYWYRQILGQKVEFLVSFYNNEISEKSEIFDDQFSVERPDGSNFTLKIRSTKLEDSAMYFCASRGQGVGSPLHFGNGTRLTVT.

This chain joins TRBV29-1 and TRBJ1-6; 11 bases are shared with TRBD1. There are 18 residues in the CDR3. After removal of 5 bases from V and 0 bases from J, the junction contained 9 bases not matched to a gene. The germline V gene has CDR1 SQVTM and CDR2 ANQGSEA. CDR3 sequence: CSVPRDRGSSSYNSPLHF. CDR3 DNA: TGCAGCGTTCCACGGGACAGGGGGTCGAGCTCCTATAATTCACCCCTCCACTTT.

This chain links TRBV9 with TRBJ1-2; 7 positions agree with TRBD1. The ends lost 3 bases at V and 6 bases at J; junction bases unmatched: 8. The CDR3 sequence is 14 residues long. Germline V lookup: CDR1 SGDLS, CDR2 YYNGEE. The CDR3 DNA reads as TGTGCCAGCAGCGCCGTGCCGGGGACAGATGGCTACACCTTC. Protein product: CASSAVPGTDGYTF.

This clone was seen more than once but under ten times. The same CDR3 also results from other DNA sequences found in this sample. The V gene is TRBV3-1 (or the pseudogene TRBV3-2), the J gene TRBJ1-3; no clear D gene. The germline CDR1 and CDR2 sequences are LGHDT and YNNKEL (reference sequence). V was shortened by 3 bases and J by 0 bases, with 6 bases between the two germline ends. There are 14 residues in the CDR3. CDR3 amino acids: CASSQSSSGNTIYF. The CDR3 DNA sequence: TGTGCCAGCAGCCAGAGTTCCTCTGGAAACACCATATATTTT.

V is TRBV27 and J is TRBJ2-5; 11 positions agree with TRBD1. The germline V gene encodes CDR1 MNHEY and CDR2 SMNVEV (reference sequence). J was trimmed by 4 bases and V by 3 bases; bases with no gene match: 1. This CDR3 comprises 14 residues. The CDR3 protein is CASSLGTGGETQYF. CDR3 nucleotides: TGTGCCAGCAGTTTGGGGACAGGGGGAGAGACCCAGTACTTC.

J is TRBJ1-1 and V is TRBV5-4; 7 positions agree with TRBD1. CDR3 length: 16 amino acids. Germline assignment: CDR1 SGHNT and CDR2 YYREEE (reference sequence). The junction had 12 bases not matched to a gene; V was cut back by 1 base and J by 6 bases. CDR3 nucleotides: TGTGCCAGCAGCTTGTTTGAGACAGGGCCTCGACCTGAAGCTTTCTTT. It is translated as CASSLFETGPRPEAFF.

J is TRBJ1-4 and V is TRBV12-3 or TRBV12-4, with D perhaps TRBD1 (5 bases). The V and J ends lost 4 bases and 8 bases respectively, with 11 bases between them. CDR3 length: 13 residues. CDR3 in DNA: TGTGCCAGCAGTTGGGGGGTAGAAGAAAAACTGTTTTTT. This gives the protein CASSWGVEEKLFF.

This clone appeared a single time. The chain is built from TRBV19 and TRBJ2-2; tentatively, D is TRBD2 (6 bases). This CDR3 has 14 residues. The germline gives CDR1 LNHDA, CDR2 SQIVND (reference sequence). V lost 3 bases to trimming and J lost 5 bases, with 10 bases between them. The CDR3 sequence: CASSIGGETGELFF. CDR3 coding DNA: TGTGCCAGTAGTATCGGGGGAGAAACCGGGGAGCTGTTTTTT.

The gene calls are TRBV2 and TRBJ2-7, with D maybe TRBD1 (6 bases). V lost 7 bases to trimming and J lost 0 bases, with 13 bases between them. This CDR3 has 14 amino acids. Germline-derived CDR1 and CDR2 are SNHLY and FYNNEI. The CDR3 DNA reads TGTGCCAGCAATCTACCGGACAGCTCCTACGAGCAGTACTTC. It codes for CASNLPDSSYEQYF.

The chain recombines TRBV12-5 with TRBJ1-5, with 9 bases identical to TRBD1. Germline lookup yields CDR1 LGHNT and CDR2 FRNRAP. With 0 bases clipped from V and 5 bases from J, the junction kept 11 bases outside the gene matches. CDR3 length: 18 amino acids. The DNA of the CDR3 is TGTGCTAGTGGTTTGGTGACCCCGGACAGGGGCCGGCATCAGCCCCAGCATTTT. It is translated as CASGLVTPDRGRHQPQHF.

The chain is built from TRBV6-2 or TRBV6-3 and TRBJ2-1; D is possibly TRBD2 (6 bases). CDR1 MNHEY and CDR2 SVGEGT come from the germline V gene. The V and J ends lost 5 bases and 6 bases respectively, with 14 bases between them. The length of the CDR3 is 14 residues. CDR3 loop: CASSTGGPFNEQFF. The CDR3 bases are TGTGCCAGCAGTACCGGAGGGCCGTTCAATGAGCAGTTCTTC.

This rearrangement joins TRBV30 to TRBJ1-2, with D perhaps TRBD1 (5 bases). Germline CDR1 reads GTSNPN; CDR2 reads SVGIG (reference sequence). This CDR3 contains 12 residues. With 4 bases removed from V and 6 bases from J, the gap between germline ends came to 12 bases. The CDR3 reads CAWIVAGDGYTF. Written as DNA, the CDR3 is TGTGCCTGGATAGTGGCGGGGGATGGCTACACCTTC.

The chain has TRBV7-9 and TRBJ1-2, with 9 positions matching TRBD1. J lost 5 bases, V lost 4 bases, and 5 bases had no gene match. Germline CDR1 and CDR2: SEHNR and FQNEAQ (reference sequence). CDR3 size: 14 residues. The CDR3 loop is CASSSPDRGYGYTF. Written as DNA, the CDR3 is TGTGCCAGCAGCTCCCCGGACAGGGGATATGGCTACACCTTC.

This chain connects TRBV12-5 to TRBJ2-1, with a possible D match to TRBD2 (6 bases). The CDR3 runs to 11 residues. Trimming took off 6 bases at V and 9 bases at J, with 9 bases between the two ends. Germline assignment: CDR1 LGHNT and CDR2 FRNRAP. In DNA, the CDR3 is TGTGCTAGTGGGGATAGCGGTGAGCAGTTCTTC. It specifies CASGDSGEQFF.

This clone showed up just a few times. The J gene is TRBJ1-4, the V gene TRBV4-1; D is possibly TRBD1 (5 bases). CDR1 MGHRA and CDR2 YSYEKL come from the germline V gene. V was clipped by 0 bases and J by 11 bases, with 10 bases between them. This CDR3 has 13 amino acids. Here the CDR3 reads CASSQDPGWKLFF. DNA for the CDR3: TGCGCCAGCAGCCAAGATCCAGGGTGGAAACTGTTTTTT.

This sequence joins TRBV9 and TRBJ2-3; TRBD1 matches at 9 bases. V trimming: 0 bases; J trimming: 2 bases; junction bases outside the gene matches: 4. Germline V gives CDR1 SGDLS, CDR2 YYNGEE. CDR3 length: 16 residues. CDR3 sequence reads: CASSVAGTGTTDTQYF. The CDR3, as DNA: TGTGCCAGCAGCGTAGCAGGGACAGGGACCACAGATACGCAGTATTTT.

The V gene is TRBV5-1, the J gene TRBJ1-1, with a tentative D call TRBD1 (5 bases). The CDR3 loop spans 12 amino acids. Per germline, CDR1 SGHRS and CDR2 YFSETQ. V shed 8 bases and J shed 4 bases, with 12 bases lying between them. CDR3 protein: CASHGGSTEAFF. The DNA of the CDR3 is TGCGCCAGTCACGGGGGTAGCACTGAAGCTTTCTTT.